The 6 T cell receptor beta chains below all came from one sample that was sequenced in a study of Graves' ophthalmopathy and Graves' hyperthyroidism. Beta-chain TCR CDR3 regions were amplified from RNA transcripts. In the first round, RT-PCR was carried out with HTBI primers, and a multiplex PCR formed the second round. Using its own MiXCR run on the multiplex PCR reads, TCRdb lists one record per CDR3 protein. This table holds a few hundred thousand distinct CDR3 sequences, 17% found once. Sequencing input: peripheral blood. These receptors were obtained from an adult woman with stable Graves' hyperthyroidism.

This clonotype appeared a few times. V usage is TRBV3-1 and J usage is TRBJ1-5; a possible D gene is TRBD1 (5 bases). The CDR3 has 14 residues. The V gene's germline CDR1 is LGHDT and CDR2 YNNKEL (reference sequence). Trimming took off 4 bases at V and 4 bases at J, with 11 bases between the two ends. In DNA form, the CDR3 reads TGTGCCAGCAGCCCCCTCGGGACTAATCAGCCCCAGCATTTT. It yields the protein CASSPLGTNQPQHF.

This clonotype turned up a few times. V usage is TRBV6-2 or TRBV6-3 and J usage is TRBJ2-2; a possible D gene is TRBD1 (5 bases). The CDR3 has 15 amino acids. Trimming pared 5 bases from V and 4 bases from J, leaving 14 bases between. CDR1 is MNHEY and CDR2 is SVGEGT in the germline V gene. In nucleotides, the CDR3 is TGTGCCAGCAGTAAGGGGCGTACCGGCACCGGGGAGCTGTTTTTT. The encoded protein is CASSKGRTGTGELFF.

This clonotype came up many times. Here the CDR3 DNA reads TGTGCCAGCAGTTACCCTGACTATAACGGAAACACCATATATTTT. Translation: CASSYPDYNGNTIYF. The J gene is TRBJ1-3, the V gene TRBV6-5; no definite D call. The CDR3 is made up of 15 amino acids. The germline gives CDR1 MNHEY, CDR2 SVGAGI. Trimming left V 2 bases short and J 4 bases short, with 12 bases between.

In this sample, this clonotype turned up many times. The chain recombines TRBV15 with TRBJ1-1, with D uncertain. CDR3 length: 14 residues. Germline CDR1 and CDR2: LNHNV and YYDKDF (reference sequence). Trimming removed 5 bases at V and 1 base at J, with 11 bases between. The DNA for the CDR3 is TGTGCCACCAGCTCGTCCTTCTCGAACACTGAAGCTTTCTTT. It codes for CATSSSFSNTEAFF.

The chain combines TRBV11-2 with TRBJ2-7; 7 positions agree with TRBD2. CDR1 and CDR2 (germline): SGHAT, FQNNGV. Losses at the gene ends were 1 base for V and 4 bases for J; bases not matched to a gene: 7. The CDR3 has 15 residues. The CDR3 protein is CASSLVMAGLYEQYF. In nucleotides, the CDR3 is TGTGCCAGCAGCTTAGTTATGGCGGGACTATACGAGCAGTACTTC.

This clonotype was counted ten times or more. The chain joins TRBV9 to TRBJ2-7; D uncertain. The ends were cut back, 4 bases at V and 6 bases at J, with 14 bases in the middle. CDR1 and CDR2 (germline): SGDLS, YYNGEE. The CDR3 covers 13 residues. As DNA, the CDR3 is TGTGCCAGCAGCAGCGCCGGGTCGGTCGAGCAGTACTTC. Translating gives CASSSAGSVEQYF.